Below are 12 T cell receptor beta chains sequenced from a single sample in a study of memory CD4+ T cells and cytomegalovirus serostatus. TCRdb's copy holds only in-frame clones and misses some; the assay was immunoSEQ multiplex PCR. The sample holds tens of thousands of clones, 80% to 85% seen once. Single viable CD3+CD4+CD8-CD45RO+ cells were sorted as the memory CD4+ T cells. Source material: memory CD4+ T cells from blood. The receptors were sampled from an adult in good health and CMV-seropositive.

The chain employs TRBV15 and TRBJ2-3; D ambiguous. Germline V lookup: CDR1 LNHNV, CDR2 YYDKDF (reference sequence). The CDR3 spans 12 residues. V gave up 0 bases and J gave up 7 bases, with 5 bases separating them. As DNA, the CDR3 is TGTGCCACCAGCAGAGACGAGTATACGCAGTATTTT. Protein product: CATSRDEYTQYF.

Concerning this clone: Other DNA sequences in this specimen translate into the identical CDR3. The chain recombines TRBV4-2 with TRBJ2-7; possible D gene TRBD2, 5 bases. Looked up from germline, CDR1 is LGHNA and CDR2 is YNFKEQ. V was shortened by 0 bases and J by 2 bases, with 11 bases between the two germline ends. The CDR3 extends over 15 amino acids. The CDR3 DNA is TGTGCCAGCAGCCAAGAAGCCAGCGGACCCTACGAGCAGTACTTC. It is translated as CASSQEASGPYEQYF.

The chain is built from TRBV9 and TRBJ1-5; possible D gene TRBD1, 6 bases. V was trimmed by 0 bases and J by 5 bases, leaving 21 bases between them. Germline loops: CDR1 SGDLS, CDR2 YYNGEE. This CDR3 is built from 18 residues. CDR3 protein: CASSVEAPLRGWDQPQHF. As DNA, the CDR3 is TGTGCCAGCAGCGTAGAGGCCCCTCTAAGGGGGTGGGATCAGCCCCAGCATTTT.

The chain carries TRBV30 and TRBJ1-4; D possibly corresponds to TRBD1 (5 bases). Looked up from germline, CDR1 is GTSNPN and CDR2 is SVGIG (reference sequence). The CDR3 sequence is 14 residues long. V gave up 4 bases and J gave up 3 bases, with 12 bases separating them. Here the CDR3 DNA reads TGTGCCTGGACTTGGGGCGCGGCTAATGAAAAACTGTTTTTT. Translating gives CAWTWGAANEKLFF.

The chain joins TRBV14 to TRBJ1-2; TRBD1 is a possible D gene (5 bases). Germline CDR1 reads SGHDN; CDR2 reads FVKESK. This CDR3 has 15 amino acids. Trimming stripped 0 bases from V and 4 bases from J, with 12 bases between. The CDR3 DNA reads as TGTGCCAGCAGCCAAGATCGGGGCGGCAGCTATGGCTACACCTTC. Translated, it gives CASSQDRGGSYGYTF.

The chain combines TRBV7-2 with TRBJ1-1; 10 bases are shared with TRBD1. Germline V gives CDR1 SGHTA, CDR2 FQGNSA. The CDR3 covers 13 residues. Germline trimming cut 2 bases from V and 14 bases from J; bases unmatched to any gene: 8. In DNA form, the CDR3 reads TGTGCCAGCAGCTTACCCCCCCGGGACAGGGGCTTCTTT. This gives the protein CASSLPPRDRGFF.

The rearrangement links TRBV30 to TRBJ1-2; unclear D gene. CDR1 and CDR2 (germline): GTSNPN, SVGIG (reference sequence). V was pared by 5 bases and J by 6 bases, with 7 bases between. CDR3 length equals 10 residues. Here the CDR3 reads CAWGKDGYTF. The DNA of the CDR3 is TGTGCCTGGGGGAAAGATGGCTACACCTTC.

CDR3 sequence: CASSWAGTGPYEQYF. As DNA, the CDR3 is TGCGCCAGCAGCTGGGCCGGGACAGGGCCCTACGAGCAGTACTTC. The chain is built from TRBV5-1 and TRBJ2-7, with 9 bases aligning to TRBD1. After removal of 3 bases from V and 2 bases from J, the junction contained 6 bases not matched to a gene. Germline CDR1 reads SGHRS; CDR2 reads YFSETQ. This CDR3 spans 15 amino acids. The full variable domain, completed using reference TRBV5-1 and TRBJ2-7, is KAGVTQTPRYLIKTRGQQVTLSCSPISGHRSVSWYQQTPGQGLQFLFEYFSETQRNKGNFPGRFSGRQFSNSRSEMNVSTLELGDSALYLCASSWAGTGPYEQYFGPGTRLTVT.

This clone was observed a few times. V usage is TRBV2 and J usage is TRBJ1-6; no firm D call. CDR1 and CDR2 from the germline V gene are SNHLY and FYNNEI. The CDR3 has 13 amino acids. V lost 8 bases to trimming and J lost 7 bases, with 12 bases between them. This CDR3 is CASGRRENSPLHF. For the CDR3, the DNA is TGTGCCAGCGGGCGTCGGGAAAATTCACCCCTCCACTTT.

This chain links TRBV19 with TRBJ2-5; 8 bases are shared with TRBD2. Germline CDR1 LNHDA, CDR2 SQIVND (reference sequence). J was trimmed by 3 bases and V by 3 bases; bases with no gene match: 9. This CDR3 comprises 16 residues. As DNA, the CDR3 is TGTGCCAGTAGTATGGGTTCGCGGGGGGCGGAAGAGACCCAGTACTTC. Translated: CASSMGSRGAEETQYF. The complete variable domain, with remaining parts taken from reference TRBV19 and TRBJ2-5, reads DGGITQSPKYLFRKEGQNVTLSCEQNLNHDAMYWYRQDPGQGLRLIYYSQIVNDFQKGDIAEGYSVSREKKESFPLTVTSAQKNPTAFYLCASSMGSRGAEETQYFGPGTRLLVL.

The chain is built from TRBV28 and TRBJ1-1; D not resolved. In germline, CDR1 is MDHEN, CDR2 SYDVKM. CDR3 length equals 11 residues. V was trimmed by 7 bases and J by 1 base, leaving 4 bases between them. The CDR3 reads CASITNTEAFF. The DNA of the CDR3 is TGTGCCAGCATAACGAACACTGAAGCTTTCTTT. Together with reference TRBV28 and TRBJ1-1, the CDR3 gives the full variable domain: DVKVTQSSRYLVKRTGEKVFLECVQDMDHENMFWYRQDPGLGLRLIYFSYDVKMKEKGDIPEGYSVSREKKERFSLILESASTNQTSMYLCASITNTEAFFGQGTRLTVV.

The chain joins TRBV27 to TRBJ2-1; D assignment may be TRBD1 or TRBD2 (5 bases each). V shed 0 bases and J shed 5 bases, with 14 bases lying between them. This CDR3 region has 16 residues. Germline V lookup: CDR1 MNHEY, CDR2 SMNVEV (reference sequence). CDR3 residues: CASSLSLSRGHNEQFF. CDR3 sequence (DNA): TGTGCCAGCAGTTTATCCCTCAGCCGGGGACACAATGAGCAGTTCTTC.